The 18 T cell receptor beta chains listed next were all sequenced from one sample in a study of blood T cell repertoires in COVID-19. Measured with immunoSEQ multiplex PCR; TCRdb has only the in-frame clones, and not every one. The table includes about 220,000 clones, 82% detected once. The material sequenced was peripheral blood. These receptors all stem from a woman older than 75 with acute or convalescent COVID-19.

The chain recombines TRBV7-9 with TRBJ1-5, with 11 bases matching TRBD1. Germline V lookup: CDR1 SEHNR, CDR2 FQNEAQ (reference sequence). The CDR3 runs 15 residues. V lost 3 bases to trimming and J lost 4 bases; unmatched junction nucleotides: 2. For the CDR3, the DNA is TGTGCCAGCAGCTTCGGGACAGGGGGAAATCAGCCCCAGCATTTT. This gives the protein CASSFGTGGNQPQHF.

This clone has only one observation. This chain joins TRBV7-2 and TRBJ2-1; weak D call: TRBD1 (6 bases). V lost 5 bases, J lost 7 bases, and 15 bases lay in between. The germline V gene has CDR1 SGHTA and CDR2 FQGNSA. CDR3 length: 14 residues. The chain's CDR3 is CASSLGAVWNEQFF. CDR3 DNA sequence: TGTGCCAGCAGCCTGGGGGCGGTTTGGAATGAGCAGTTCTTC. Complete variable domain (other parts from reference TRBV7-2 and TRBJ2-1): GAGVSQSPSNKVTEKGKDVELRCDPISGHTALYWYRQSLGQGLEFLIYFQGNSAPDKSGLPSDRFSAERTGGSVSTLTIQRTQQEDSAVYLCASSLGAVWNEQFFGPGTRLTVL.

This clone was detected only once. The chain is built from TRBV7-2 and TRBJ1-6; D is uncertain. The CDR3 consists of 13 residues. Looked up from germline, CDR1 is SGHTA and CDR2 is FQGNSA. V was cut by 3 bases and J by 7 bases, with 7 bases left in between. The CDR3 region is CASSFRTNSPLHF. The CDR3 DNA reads TGTGCCAGCAGCTTCCGAACAAATTCACCCCTCCACTTT.

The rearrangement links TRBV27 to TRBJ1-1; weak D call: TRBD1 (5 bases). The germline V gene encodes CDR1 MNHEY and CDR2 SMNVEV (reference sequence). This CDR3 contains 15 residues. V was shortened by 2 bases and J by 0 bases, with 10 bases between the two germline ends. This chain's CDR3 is CASSLGRGMNTEAFF. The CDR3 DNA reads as TGTGCCAGCAGTTTAGGGCGGGGGATGAACACTGAAGCTTTCTTT.

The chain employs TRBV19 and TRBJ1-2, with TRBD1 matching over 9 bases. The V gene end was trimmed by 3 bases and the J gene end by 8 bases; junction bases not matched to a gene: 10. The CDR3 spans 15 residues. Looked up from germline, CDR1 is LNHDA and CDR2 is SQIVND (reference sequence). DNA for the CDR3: TGTGCCAGTAGTATCCAGCCACAGGGGGCAGCAGGCTACACCTTC. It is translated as CASSIQPQGAAGYTF. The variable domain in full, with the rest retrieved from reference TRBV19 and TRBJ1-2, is DGGITQSPKYLFRKEGQNVTLSCEQNLNHDAMYWYRQDPGQGLRLIYYSQIVNDFQKGDIAEGYSVSREKKESFPLTVTSAQKNPTAFYLCASSIQPQGAAGYTFGSGTRLTVV.

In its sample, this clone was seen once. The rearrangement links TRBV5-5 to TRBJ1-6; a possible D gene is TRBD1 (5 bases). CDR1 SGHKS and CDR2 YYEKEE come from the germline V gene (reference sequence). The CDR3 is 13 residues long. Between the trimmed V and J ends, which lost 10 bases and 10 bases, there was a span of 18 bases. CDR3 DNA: TGTGCCGCCGGGGGGGACCTCGCGTCACCCCTCCACTTT. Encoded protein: CAAGGDLASPLHF.

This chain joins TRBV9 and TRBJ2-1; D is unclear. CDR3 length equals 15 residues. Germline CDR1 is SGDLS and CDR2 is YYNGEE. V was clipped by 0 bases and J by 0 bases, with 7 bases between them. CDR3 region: CASSVDPSSYNEQFF. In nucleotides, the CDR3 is TGTGCCAGCAGCGTAGACCCGAGCTCCTACAATGAGCAGTTCTTC.

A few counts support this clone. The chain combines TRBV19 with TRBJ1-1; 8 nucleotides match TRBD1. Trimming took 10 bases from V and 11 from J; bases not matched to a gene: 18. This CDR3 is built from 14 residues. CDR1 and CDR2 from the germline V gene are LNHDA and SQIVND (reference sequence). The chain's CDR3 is CATTGTGVLRGAFF. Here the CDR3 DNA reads TGTGCCACTACCGGGACAGGAGTCTTAAGGGGGGCTTTCTTT.

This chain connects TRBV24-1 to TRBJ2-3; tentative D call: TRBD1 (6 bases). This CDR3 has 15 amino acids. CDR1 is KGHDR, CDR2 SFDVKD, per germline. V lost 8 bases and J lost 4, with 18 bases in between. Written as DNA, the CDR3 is TGTGCCACCATATTATACAGGGCCCGGTCAGATACGCAGTATTTT. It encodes CATILYRARSDTQYF.

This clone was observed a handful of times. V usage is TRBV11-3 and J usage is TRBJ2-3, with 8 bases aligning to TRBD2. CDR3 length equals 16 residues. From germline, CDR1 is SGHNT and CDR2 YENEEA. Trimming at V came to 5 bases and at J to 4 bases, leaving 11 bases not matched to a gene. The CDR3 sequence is CASSPRPGGESDTQYF. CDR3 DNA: TGTGCCAGCAGCCCGAGGCCGGGGGGGGAGTCAGATACGCAGTATTTT.

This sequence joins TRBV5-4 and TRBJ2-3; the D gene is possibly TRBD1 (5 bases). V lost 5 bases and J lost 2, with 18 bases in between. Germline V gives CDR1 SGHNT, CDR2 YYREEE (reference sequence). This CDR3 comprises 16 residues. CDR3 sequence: CASRRQPKRFTDTQYF. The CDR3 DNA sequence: TGTGCCAGCAGGCGACAGCCAAAGAGATTCACAGATACGCAGTATTTT.

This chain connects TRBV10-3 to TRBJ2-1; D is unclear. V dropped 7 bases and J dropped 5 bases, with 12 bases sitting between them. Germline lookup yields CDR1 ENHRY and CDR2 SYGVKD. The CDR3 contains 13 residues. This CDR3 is CAITSLMNNEQFF. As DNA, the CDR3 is TGTGCCATCACAAGCTTAATGAACAATGAGCAGTTCTTC.

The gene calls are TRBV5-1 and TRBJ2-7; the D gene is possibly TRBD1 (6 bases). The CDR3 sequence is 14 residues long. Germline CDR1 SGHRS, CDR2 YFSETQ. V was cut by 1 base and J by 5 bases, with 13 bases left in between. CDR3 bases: TGCGCCAGCAGCTTGACCTTACAGGGTAACGAGCAGTACTTC. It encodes CASSLTLQGNEQYF.

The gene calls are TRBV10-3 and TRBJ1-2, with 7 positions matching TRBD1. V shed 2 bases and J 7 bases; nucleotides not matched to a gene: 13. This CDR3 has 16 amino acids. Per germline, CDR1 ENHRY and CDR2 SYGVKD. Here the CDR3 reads CAISENGDSGSGGYTF. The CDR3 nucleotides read TGTGCCATCAGTGAGAATGGGGACAGTGGGTCGGGTGGCTACACCTTC.

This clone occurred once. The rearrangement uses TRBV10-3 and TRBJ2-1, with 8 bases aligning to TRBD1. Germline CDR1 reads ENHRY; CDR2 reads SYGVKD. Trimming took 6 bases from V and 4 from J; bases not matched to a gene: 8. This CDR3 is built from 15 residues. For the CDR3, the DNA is TGTGCCATCAGGAGACAGGGGTCAGCGTACAATGAGCAGTTCTTC. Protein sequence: CAIRRQGSAYNEQFF.

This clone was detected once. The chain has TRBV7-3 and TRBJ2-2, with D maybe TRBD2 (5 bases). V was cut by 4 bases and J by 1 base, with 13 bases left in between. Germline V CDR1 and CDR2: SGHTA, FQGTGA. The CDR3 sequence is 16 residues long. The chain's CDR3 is CASSSTTGRNTGELFF. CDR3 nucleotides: TGTGCCAGCAGCTCCACGACGGGGAGGAACACCGGGGAGCTGTTTTTT.

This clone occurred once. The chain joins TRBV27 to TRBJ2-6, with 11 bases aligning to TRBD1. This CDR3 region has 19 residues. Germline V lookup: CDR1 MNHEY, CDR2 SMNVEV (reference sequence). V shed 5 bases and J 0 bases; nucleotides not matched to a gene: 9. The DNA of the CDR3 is TGTGCCAGCAGTCTAGCCGGACAGGGGGCCTTCTCTGGGGCCAACGTCCTGACTTTC. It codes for CASSLAGQGAFSGANVLTF.

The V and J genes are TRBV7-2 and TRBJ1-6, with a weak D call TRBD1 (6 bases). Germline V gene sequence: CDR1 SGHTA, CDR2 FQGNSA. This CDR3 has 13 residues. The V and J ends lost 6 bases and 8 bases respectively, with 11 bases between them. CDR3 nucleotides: TGTGCCAGCAGTAACTACAGGGATTCACCCCTCCACTTT. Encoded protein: CASSNYRDSPLHF.